This TCR beta chain was captured in a study of cytomegalovirus exposure and HLA in healthy donors. Study observations and caveats: The study designated around 150 TCR beta chains cytomegalovirus-associated.

A note on this clone: Its antigen is not known.

V lost 4 bases to trimming and J lost 0 bases; unmatched junction nucleotides: 8. The CDR3 sequence is 17 residues long. Germline CDR1 is MNHEY and CDR2 is SMNVEV (reference sequence). The PCR had 60 Vbeta and 13 Jbeta primers. TCRdb's copy holds only in-frame clones and misses some; the assay was immunoSEQ multiplex PCR. This table has around 200,000 clones, 77% appearing once. This receptor was identified in a woman in her sixties in good health and CMV-seropositive. The sequenced sample was PBMCs. The chain carries TRBV27 and TRBJ1-5, with 8 bases matching TRBD1. The CDR3 DNA sequence: TGTGCCAGCAGTTCATTGACAGGGGTCGGTAGCAATCAGCCCCAGCATTTT. The encoded protein is CASSSLTGVGSNQPQHF.